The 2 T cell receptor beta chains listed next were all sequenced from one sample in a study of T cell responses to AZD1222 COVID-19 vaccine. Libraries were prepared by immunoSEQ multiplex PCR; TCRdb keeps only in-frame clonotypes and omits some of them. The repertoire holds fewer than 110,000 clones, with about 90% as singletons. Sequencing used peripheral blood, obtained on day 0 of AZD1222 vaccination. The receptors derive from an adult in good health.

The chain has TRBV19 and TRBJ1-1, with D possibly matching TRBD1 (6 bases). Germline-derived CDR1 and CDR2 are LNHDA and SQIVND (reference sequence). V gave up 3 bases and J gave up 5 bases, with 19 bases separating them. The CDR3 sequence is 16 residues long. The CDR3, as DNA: TGTGCCAGTAGTATCCGGGACACTCCCCAGGGGACTGAAGCTTTCTTT. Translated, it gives CASSIRDTPQGTEAFF.

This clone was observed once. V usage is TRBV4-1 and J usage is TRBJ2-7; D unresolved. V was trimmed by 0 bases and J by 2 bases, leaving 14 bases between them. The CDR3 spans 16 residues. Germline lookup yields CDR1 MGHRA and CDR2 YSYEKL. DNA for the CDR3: TGCGCCAGCAGCCAAGACCACTACCCCGAAGCCTACGAGCAGTACTTC. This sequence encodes CASSQDHYPEAYEQYF.